These 21 T cell receptor beta chains were all obtained from the same sample, sequenced in a study of cytomegalovirus exposure and HLA in healthy donors (dated by TCRdb to 2016 to 2017). Receptor libraries were prepared by the immunoSEQ multiplex PCR assay. The multiplex PCR relied on a mix of 60 forward primers for TCR Vbeta segments and 13 reverse primers for TCR Jbeta segments. TCRdb retrieved this table from immuneACCESS and kept in-frame rearrangements only. Not all clones are present; in checked studies, unresolved V genes account for under half, and no reason is known for the remainder. The sample contains approximately 170,000 clones, around 78% of them found a single time. The ten top clones hold about 1.6% of the sample. The sample consisted of PBMCs. The origin of the receptors is a man aged 35 to 55 in good health and CMV-seronegative.

The table lists this clone with a few counts. The chain recombines TRBV30 with TRBJ2-7; 7 nucleotides line up with TRBD2. Trimming cost V 3 bases and J 2 bases; bases outside gene matches: 4. The CDR3 loop spans 13 amino acids. CDR1 is GTSNPN and CDR2 is SVGIG in the germline V gene (reference sequence). The CDR3 DNA is TGTGCCTGGAGCCGTGGGGGGGCCTACGAGCAGTACGTC. It yields the protein CAWSRGGAYEQYV.

In its sample, this clone was seen a few times. The same CDR3 arises from other DNA sequences in this sample as well. The chain recombines TRBV6-1 with TRBJ1-2, with a tentative D call TRBD1 (5 bases). CDR3 size: 13 residues. The V end lost 2 bases, the J end lost 4 bases, and 8 bases lay between the germline ends. Per the germline V gene, CDR1 is MNHNS and CDR2 is SASEGT. CDR3 coding DNA: TGTGCCAGCAGTGAATCCGGGGGCTATGGCTACACCTTC. This codes for CASSESGGYGYTF.

This chain uses TRBV10-1 with TRBJ2-5; 8 bases match TRBD1. V shed 5 bases and J 2 bases; nucleotides not matched to a gene: 7. This CDR3 has 15 residues. The V gene's germline CDR1 is WNHNN and CDR2 SYGVQD (reference sequence). The chain's CDR3 is CASSPTGEPQETQYF. The CDR3 bases are TGCGCCAGCAGTCCGACAGGGGAACCTCAAGAGACCCAGTACTTC.

In the case of this clone: Other DNA sequences within the sample encode an identical CDR3. V and J are TRBV6-1 and TRBJ2-6; D remains ambiguous. CDR1 MNHNS and CDR2 SASEGT come from the germline V gene. V lost 4 bases to trimming and J lost 4 bases, with 11 bases between them. This CDR3 comprises 15 residues. The CDR3 spells CASSASQTGANVLTF. CDR3 DNA: TGTGCCAGCAGTGCCTCACAAACCGGGGCCAACGTCCTGACTTTC.

The chain joins TRBV5-4 to TRBJ2-5; TRBD2 matches 11 bases. Germline lookup yields CDR1 SGHNT and CDR2 YYREEE (reference sequence). Germline trimming cut 4 bases from V and 5 bases from J; bases unmatched to any gene: 13. This CDR3 comprises 17 residues. Here the CDR3 reads CASSGWSLAGGEETQYF. The CDR3 DNA reads as TGTGCCAGCAGCGGCTGGAGCCTAGCGGGAGGTGAGGAGACCCAGTACTTC. Supplemented by reference TRBV5-4 and TRBJ2-5, the full variable domain reads ETGVTQSPTHLIKTRGQQVTLRCSSQSGHNTVSWYQQALGQGPQFIFQYYREEENGRGNFPPRFSGLQFPNYSSELNVNALELDDSALYLCASSGWSLAGGEETQYFGPGTRLLVL.

The genes are TRBV6-5 and TRBJ2-3; 8 bases fit TRBD2. This CDR3 is 14 amino acids long. Germline CDR1 MNHEY, CDR2 SVGAGI. The trim removed 5 bases at V and 3 bases at J, leaving 4 bases unmatched. The CDR3: CASSQAGETDTQYF. Written as DNA, the CDR3 is TGTGCCAGCAGTCAAGCGGGAGAGACAGATACGCAGTATTTT.

This rearrangement joins TRBV7-2 to TRBJ1-1; D is perhaps TRBD1 (6 bases). Germline V lookup: CDR1 SGHTA, CDR2 FQGNSA. V was pared by 0 bases and J by 1 base, with 9 bases between. The CDR3 contains 15 residues. Written as DNA, the CDR3 is TGTGCCAGCAGCTTAGCGGGGGCTGGGAACACTGAAGCTTTCTTT. Encoded protein: CASSLAGAGNTEAFF.

This clone was detected only a few times. V is TRBV19 and J is TRBJ2-2, with D possibly being TRBD2 (7 bases). The CDR3 is 17 residues long. The ends were cut back, 5 bases at V and 3 bases at J, with 19 bases in the middle. Germline CDR1 LNHDA, CDR2 SQIVND (reference sequence). The CDR3 here is CASSALGRGRDTGELFF. CDR3 DNA: TGTGCCAGTAGTGCCCTGGGTAGGGGGAGGGACACCGGGGAGCTGTTTTTT.

For this clone: An end of the junction differs from the germline gene, which may be a read error. The chain couples TRBV7-9 to TRBJ1-2; a weak D match, TRBD1 (5 bases). This CDR3 is 14 amino acids long. Germline loops: CDR1 SEHNR, CDR2 FQNEAQ (reference sequence). The CDR3 is CSSSLGGEVDGYTF. CDR3 coding DNA: TGTTCCAGCAGCTTAGGAGGGGAGGTGGATGGCTACACCTTC.

This clone was detected only a few times. The chain uses TRBV27 and TRBJ1-5, with TRBD1 matching 7 bases. Germline V gives CDR1 MNHEY, CDR2 SMNVEV (reference sequence). This CDR3 spans 16 amino acids. With 4 bases clipped from V and 4 bases from J, the junction kept 10 bases outside the gene matches. The CDR3 spells CASSSGSDRFNQPQHF. In DNA, the CDR3 is TGTGCCAGCAGTTCCGGGTCGGACAGGTTTAATCAGCCCCAGCATTTT.

This chain joins TRBV5-1 and TRBJ1-1, with D uncertain. CDR3 length: 14 residues. The germline V gene encodes CDR1 SGHRS and CDR2 YFSETQ. V gave up 0 bases and J gave up 1 base, with 7 bases separating them. CDR3 sequence: CASSLVTENTEAFF. Written as DNA, the CDR3 is TGCGCCAGCAGCTTGGTTACAGAGAACACTGAAGCTTTCTTT.

The V call is TRBV4-2, the J call TRBJ1-5, with D uncertain. Germline CDR1 LGHNA, CDR2 YNFKEQ. V was pared by 1 base and J by 5 bases, with 12 bases between. This CDR3 spans 15 amino acids. CDR3 sequence: CASSQGPTQDQPQHF. The DNA of the CDR3 is TGTGCCAGCAGCCAAGGCCCCACGCAGGATCAGCCCCAGCATTTT.

The chain employs TRBV7-2 and TRBJ2-7; tentatively, D is TRBD1 (6 bases). The germline CDR1 and CDR2 sequences are SGHTA and FQGNSA. The CDR3 consists of 14 residues. The ends were cut back, 2 bases at V and 1 base at J, with 9 bases in the middle. CDR3 loop: CASSLRDTSYEQYF. CDR3 coding DNA: TGTGCCAGCAGCTTACGGGACACTTCCTACGAGCAGTACTTC.

This chain connects TRBV6-6 to TRBJ1-5; no firm D call. Germline V gene sequence: CDR1 MNHNY, CDR2 SVGAGI (reference sequence). This CDR3 region has 14 residues. V was trimmed by 7 bases and J by 4 bases, leaving 14 bases between them. Written as DNA, the CDR3 is TGTGCCAGCACCTTGGACGGGGTGAATCAGCCCCAGCATTTT. It specifies CASTLDGVNQPQHF.

This CDR3 reads CASSSEGDPIYGYTF. CDR3 in DNA: TGCGCCAGCAGCTCGGAGGGCGACCCTATCTATGGCTACACCTTC. The chain combines TRBV5-1 with TRBJ1-2; D remains unclear. Trimming shortened V by 3 bases and J by 4 bases, and 16 bases separated the two germline ends. The CDR3 is made up of 15 amino acids. Germline V CDR1 and CDR2: SGHRS, YFSETQ. The whole variable domain, filled in from reference TRBV5-1 and TRBJ1-2, reads KAGVTQTPRYLIKTRGQQVTLSCSPISGHRSVSWYQQTPGQGLQFLFEYFSETQRNKGNFPGRFSGRQFSNSRSEMNVSTLELGDSALYLCASSSEGDPIYGYTFGSGTRLTVV.

This rearrangement joins TRBV10-3 to TRBJ2-6; TRBD2 matches at 9 bases. Trimming took 4 bases from V and 4 from J; bases not matched to a gene: 2. Germline CDR1 and CDR2: ENHRY and SYGVKD. The length of the CDR3 is 15 residues. CDR3 amino acids: CAISVGTSGANVLTF. The CDR3 region has the DNA TGTGCCATCAGTGTTGGGACTAGCGGGGCCAACGTCCTGACTTTC.

The rearrangement uses TRBV6-1 and TRBJ2-7; tentatively, D is TRBD1 (8 bases). The V and J ends lost 11 bases and 3 bases respectively, with 23 bases between them. Germline lookup yields CDR1 MNHNS and CDR2 SASEGT. This CDR3 contains 15 residues. CDR3 nucleotide sequence: TGTGCCGCGAACAGGGGGGGCGCAGGGAACTACGAGCAGTACGTC. It encodes CAANRGGAGNYEQYV.

The rearrangement uses TRBV6-1 and TRBJ1-2; D remains unclear. The CDR3 is 13 amino acids. Germline CDR1 reads MNHNS; CDR2 reads SASEGT. Between the trimmed V and J ends, which lost 8 bases and 0 bases, there was a span of 10 bases. In DNA form, the CDR3 reads TGTGCCAGCGCCGGGTCCGCTAACTATGGCTACACCTTC. Its protein product is CASAGSANYGYTF.

The genes are TRBV27 and TRBJ2-3; D is ambiguous. Germline V gene sequence: CDR1 MNHEY, CDR2 SMNVEV (reference sequence). V shed 0 bases and J shed 11 bases, with 21 bases lying between them. CDR3 length: 16 residues. CDR3: CASSLSLALNSERQYF. In DNA, the CDR3 is TGTGCCAGCAGTTTATCGTTGGCCCTCAATTCAGAGCGGCAGTATTTT.

J is TRBJ2-1 and V is TRBV5-1, with TRBD1 matching over 10 bases. CDR1 and CDR2 (germline): SGHRS, YFSETQ. The junction had 4 bases not matched to a gene; V was cut back by 4 bases and J by 3 bases. The CDR3 is 15 residues long. CDR3 sequence (DNA): TGCGCCAGCAGCCAGACAGGGGGCAACTACAATGAGCAGTTCTTC. This gives the protein CASSQTGGNYNEQFF.

CDR3 region: CASSLRIESLAKNIQYF. CDR3 nucleotides: TGCGCCAGCAGCCTGCGAATAGAGTCCCTAGCCAAAAACATTCAGTACTTC. J is TRBJ2-4 and V is TRBV5-1; no reliable D call. Germline V CDR1 and CDR2: SGHRS, YFSETQ. V was clipped by 4 bases and J by 0 bases, with 17 bases between them. The CDR3 has 17 amino acids.